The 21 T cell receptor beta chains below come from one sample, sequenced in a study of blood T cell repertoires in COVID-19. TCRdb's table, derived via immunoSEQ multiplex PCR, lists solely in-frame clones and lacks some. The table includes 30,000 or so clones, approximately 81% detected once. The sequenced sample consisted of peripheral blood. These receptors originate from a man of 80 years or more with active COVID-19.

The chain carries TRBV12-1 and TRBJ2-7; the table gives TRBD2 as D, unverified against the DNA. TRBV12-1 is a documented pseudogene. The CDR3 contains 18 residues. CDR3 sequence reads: CASSKGGDPGSRNYEQYF. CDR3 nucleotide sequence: TGTGCCAGCAGCAAGGGGGGGGATCCAGGGTCGCGGAACTACGAGCAGTACTTC.

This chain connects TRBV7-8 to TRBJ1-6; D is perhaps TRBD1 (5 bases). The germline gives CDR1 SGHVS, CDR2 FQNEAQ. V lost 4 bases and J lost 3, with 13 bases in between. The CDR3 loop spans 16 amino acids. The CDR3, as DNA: TGTGCCAGCAGCTCGTGGGGGGTTGGCTATAATTCACCCCTCCACTTT. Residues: CASSSWGVGYNSPLHF. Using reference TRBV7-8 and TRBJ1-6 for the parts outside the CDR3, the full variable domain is GAGVSQSPRYKVAKRGQDVALRCDPISGHVSLFWYQQALGQGPEFLTYFQNEAQLDKSGLPSDRFFAERPEGSVSTLKIQRTQQEDSAVYLCASSSWGVGYNSPLHFGNGTRLTVT.

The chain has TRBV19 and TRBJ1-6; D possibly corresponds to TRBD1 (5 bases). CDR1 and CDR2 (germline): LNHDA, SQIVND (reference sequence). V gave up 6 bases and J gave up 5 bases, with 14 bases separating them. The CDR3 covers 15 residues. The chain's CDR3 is CASSWGDRDNSPLHF. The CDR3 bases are TGTGCCAGTAGCTGGGGGGACCGGGATAATTCACCCCTCCACTTT.

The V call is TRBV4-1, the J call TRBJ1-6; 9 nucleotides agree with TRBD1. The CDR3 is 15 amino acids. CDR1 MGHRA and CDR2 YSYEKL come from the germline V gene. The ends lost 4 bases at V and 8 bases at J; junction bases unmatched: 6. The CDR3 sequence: CASSLGQGLYSPLHF. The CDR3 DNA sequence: TGCGCCAGCAGCCTCGGACAGGGGTTGTATTCACCCCTCCACTTT.

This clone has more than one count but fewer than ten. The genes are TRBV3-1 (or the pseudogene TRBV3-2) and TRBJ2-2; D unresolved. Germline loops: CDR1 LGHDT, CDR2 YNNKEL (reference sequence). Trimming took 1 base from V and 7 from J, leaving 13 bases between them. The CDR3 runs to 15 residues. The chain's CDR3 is CASSQGSGRDGELFF. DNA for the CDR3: TGTGCCAGCAGCCAAGGGAGTGGCCGAGACGGGGAGCTGTTTTTT.

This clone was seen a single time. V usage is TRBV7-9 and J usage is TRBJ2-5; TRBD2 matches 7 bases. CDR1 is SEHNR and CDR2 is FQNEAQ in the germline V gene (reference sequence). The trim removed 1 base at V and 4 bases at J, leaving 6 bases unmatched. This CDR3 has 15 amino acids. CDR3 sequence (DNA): TGTGCCAGCAGCTTAGGGCCGGGAGGTGGAGAGACCCAGTACTTC. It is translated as CASSLGPGGGETQYF.

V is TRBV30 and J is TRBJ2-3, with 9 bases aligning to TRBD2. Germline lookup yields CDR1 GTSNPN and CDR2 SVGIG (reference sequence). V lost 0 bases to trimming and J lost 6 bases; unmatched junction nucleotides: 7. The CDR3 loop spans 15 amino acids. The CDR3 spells CAWSVGRGGIDTQYF. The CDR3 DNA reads TGTGCCTGGAGTGTCGGGCGGGGGGGCATCGATACGCAGTATTTT.

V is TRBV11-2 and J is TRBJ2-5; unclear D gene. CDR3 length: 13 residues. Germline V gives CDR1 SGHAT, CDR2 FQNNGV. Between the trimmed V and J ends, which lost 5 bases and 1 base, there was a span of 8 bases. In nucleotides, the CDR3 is TGTGCCAGCAGCCCCGGAGCCCAAGAGACCCAGTACTTC. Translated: CASSPGAQETQYF. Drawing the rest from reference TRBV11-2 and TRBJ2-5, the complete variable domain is EAGVAQSPRYKIIEKRQSVAFWCNPISGHATLYWYQQILGQGPKLLIQFQNNGVVDDSQLPKDRFSAERLKGVDSTLKIQPAKLEDSAVYLCASSPGAQETQYFGPGTRLLVL.

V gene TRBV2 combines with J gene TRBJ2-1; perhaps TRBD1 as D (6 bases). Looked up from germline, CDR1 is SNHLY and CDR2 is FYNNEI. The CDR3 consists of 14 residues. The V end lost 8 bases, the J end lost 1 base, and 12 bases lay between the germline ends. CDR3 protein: CASLDSPSYNEQFF. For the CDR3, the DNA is TGTGCCAGCCTGGACAGCCCGTCCTACAATGAGCAGTTCTTC.

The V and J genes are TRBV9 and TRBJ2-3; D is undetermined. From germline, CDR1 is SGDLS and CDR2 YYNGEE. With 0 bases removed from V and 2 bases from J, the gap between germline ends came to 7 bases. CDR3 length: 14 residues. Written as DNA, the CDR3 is TGTGCCAGCAGCGTAGCGACTTACACAGATACGCAGTATTTT. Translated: CASSVATYTDTQYF.

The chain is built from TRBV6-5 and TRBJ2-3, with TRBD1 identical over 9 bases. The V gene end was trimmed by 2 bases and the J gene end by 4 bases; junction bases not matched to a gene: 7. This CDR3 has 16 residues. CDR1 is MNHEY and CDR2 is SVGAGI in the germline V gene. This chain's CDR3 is CASSYTMGQGADTQYF. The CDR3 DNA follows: TGTGCCAGCAGTTACACGATGGGACAGGGCGCAGATACGCAGTATTTT.

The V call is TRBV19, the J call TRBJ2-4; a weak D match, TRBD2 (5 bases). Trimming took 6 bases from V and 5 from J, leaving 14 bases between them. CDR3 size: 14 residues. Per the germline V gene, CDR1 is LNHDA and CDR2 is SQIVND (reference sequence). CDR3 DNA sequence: TGTGCCAGTAGAACTAGACACCAAGAAAACATTCAGTACTTC. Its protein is CASRTRHQENIQYF.

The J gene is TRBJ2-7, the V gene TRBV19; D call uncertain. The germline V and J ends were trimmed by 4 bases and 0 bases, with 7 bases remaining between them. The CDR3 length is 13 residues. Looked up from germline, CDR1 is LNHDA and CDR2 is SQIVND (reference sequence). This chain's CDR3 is CASSSGSSYEQYF. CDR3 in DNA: TGTGCCAGTAGTAGCGGAAGCTCCTACGAGCAGTACTTC.

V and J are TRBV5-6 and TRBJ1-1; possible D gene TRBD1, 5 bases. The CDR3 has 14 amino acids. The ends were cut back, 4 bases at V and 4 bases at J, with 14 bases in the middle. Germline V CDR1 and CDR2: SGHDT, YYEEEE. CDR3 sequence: CASSPEGRTTEAFF. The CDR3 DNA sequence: TGTGCCAGCAGCCCGGAGGGGAGAACCACTGAAGCTTTCTTT.

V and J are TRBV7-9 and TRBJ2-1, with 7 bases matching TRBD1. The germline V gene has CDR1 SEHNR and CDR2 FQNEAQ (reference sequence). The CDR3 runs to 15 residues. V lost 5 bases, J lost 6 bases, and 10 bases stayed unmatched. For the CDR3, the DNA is TGTGCCAGCAGCCAGGGACAGATTGGTGGCAATGAGCAGTTCTTC. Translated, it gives CASSQGQIGGNEQFF.

CDR3 loop: CSVTPVRSTDTQYF. CDR3 nucleotide sequence: TGCAGCGTCACTCCCGTGCGGAGCACAGATACGCAGTATTTT. This sequence joins TRBV29-1 and TRBJ2-3; no reliable D call. V was cut by 6 bases and J by 0 bases, with 13 bases left in between. The CDR3 runs 14 residues. Germline CDR1 SQVTM, CDR2 ANQGSEA.

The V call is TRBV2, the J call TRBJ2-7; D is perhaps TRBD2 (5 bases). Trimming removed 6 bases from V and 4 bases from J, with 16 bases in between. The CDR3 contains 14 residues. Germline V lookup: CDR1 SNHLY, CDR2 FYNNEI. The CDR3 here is CASSLHASGYEQYF. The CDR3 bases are TGTGCCAGCAGCCTACATGCCTCGGGGTACGAGCAGTACTTC.

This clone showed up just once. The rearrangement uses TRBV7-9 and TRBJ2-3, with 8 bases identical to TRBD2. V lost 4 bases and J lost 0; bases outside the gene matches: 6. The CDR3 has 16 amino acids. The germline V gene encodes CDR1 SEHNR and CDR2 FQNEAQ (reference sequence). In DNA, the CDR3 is TGTGCCAGCAGCTCCTCGAGCGGGGGTAGCACAGATACGCAGTATTTT. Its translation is CASSSSSGGSTDTQYF. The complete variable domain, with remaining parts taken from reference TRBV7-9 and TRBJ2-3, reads DTGVSQNPRHKITKRGQNVTFRCDPISEHNRLYWYRQTLGQGPEFLTYFQNEAQLEKSRLLSDRFSAERPKGSFSTLEIQRTEQGDSAMYLCASSSSSGGSTDTQYFGPGTRLTVL.

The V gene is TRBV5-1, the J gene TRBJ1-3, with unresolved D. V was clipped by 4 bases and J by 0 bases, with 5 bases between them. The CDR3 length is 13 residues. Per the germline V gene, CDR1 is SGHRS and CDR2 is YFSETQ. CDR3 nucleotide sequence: TGCGCCAGCAGCCAGCGCTCTGGAAACACCATATATTTT. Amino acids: CASSQRSGNTIYF.

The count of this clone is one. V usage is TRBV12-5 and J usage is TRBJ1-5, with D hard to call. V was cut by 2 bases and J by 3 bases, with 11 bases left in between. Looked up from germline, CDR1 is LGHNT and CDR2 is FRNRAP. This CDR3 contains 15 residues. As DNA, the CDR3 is TGTGCTAGTGGTTTGCCCTCTACCACCAATCAGCCCCAGCATTTT. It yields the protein CASGLPSTTNQPQHF.

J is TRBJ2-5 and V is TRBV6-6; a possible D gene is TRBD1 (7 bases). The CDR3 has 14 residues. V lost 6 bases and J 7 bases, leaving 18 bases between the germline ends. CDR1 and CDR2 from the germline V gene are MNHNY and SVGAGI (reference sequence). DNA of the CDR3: TGTGCCAGCAGGGGAAACAGGGGAGGAGGGACCCAGTACTTC. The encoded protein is CASRGNRGGGTQYF.